The rows below give T cell receptor beta chains drawn from one sample of a study of identifying expanded T cells in peripheral blood. Measured with immunoSEQ multiplex PCR; TCRdb has only the in-frame clones, and not every one. The sample has about 80,000 clones; 84% are singletons. The sequencing sample was made of blood. Receptors were obtained from a person aged 18-69 years in good health. The CDR3 runs from the conserved cysteine through the conserved F or W. D genes are given only for firm matches. Only some rows state a clone size, as once, few, many or a class for expanded clones.

TRBD1 . TRBJ2-5 TRBV4-3 TGCGCCAGCAGCCTCGGACAGGGCGACCAAGAGACCCAGTACTTC CASSLGQGDQETQYF
. . TRBJ1-5 TRBV6-4 TGTGCCAGCACCTCGAGGGGAGAGGACAGCAATAGCAATCAGCCCCAGCATTTT CASTSRGEDSNSNQPQHF
. . TRBJ2-1 TRBV18 TGTGCCAGCTCACAGGACTGGAACTCCTACAATGAGCAGTTCTTC CASSQDWNSYNEQFF
TRBD1 . TRBJ1-2 TRBV6-1 TGTGCCAGCAGTGGAAAACAGGGGGCCGTCTATGGCTACACCTTC CASSGKQGAVYGYTF
. . TRBJ1-3 TRBV4-2 TGTGCCAGCAGCCAAGATCCGGGAGTGGGCTCTGGAAACACCATATATTTT CASSQDPGVGSGNTIYF
TRBD1 . TRBJ2-3 TRBV6-9 TGTGCCAGCAGTTACGCGGGACAGGGTTGGGATACGCAGTATTTT CASSYAGQGWDTQYF
TRBD1 . TRBJ1-4 TRBV7-9 TGTGCCAGCAGCCCCTCACCTCACAGGGGTATTACTAATGAAAAACTGTTTTTT CASSPSPHRGITNEKLFF
. . TRBJ2-1 TRBV6-1 TGTGCCAGCAGAGAAGGCGGGGGCCTCACCTACAATGAGCAGTTCTTC CASREGGGLTYNEQFF
TRBD1 few TRBJ1-1 TRBV4-1 TGCGCCAGCAGCCAGTCCCGGGACAGCCCCATGAACACTGAAGCTTTCTTT CASSQSRDSPMNTEAFF
TRBD2 . TRBJ2-1 TRBV4-3 TGCGCCAGCAGCCAAGTAGGCAGCGGGAACTACAATGAGCAGTTCTTC CASSQVGSGNYNEQFF
TRBD2 . TRBJ2-7 TRBV7-2 TGTGCCAGCAGTCAAGGGACTAGCGGCGAGCAGTACTTC CASSQGTSGEQYF
TRBD2 . TRBJ2-7 TRBV6-6 TGTGCCAGCAGTTACTCGACCAGGGAGGGGCGCGAGCAGTACTTC CASSYSTREGREQYF
. few TRBJ1-1 TRBV7-2 TGTGCCAGCAGCCGGGGGGTGTTCCATGCGGCTTTCTTT CASSRGVFHAAFF
. . TRBJ2-7 TRBV28 TGTGCCAGCAGTCCTGCTGGGACGGGACACTCCTACGAGCAGTACTTC CASSPAGTGHSYEQYF
TRBD1 . TRBJ1-2 TRBV6-1 TGTGCCAGCAGTGAATATCCCGGACAGGGGTATGGCTACACCTTC CASSEYPGQGYGYTF
. few TRBJ2-7 TRBV21-1 TGTGCCAGCAACTGGACAGGGGACTCCTACGAGCAGTACTTC CASNWTGDSYEQYF
. . TRBJ2-3 TRBV11-3 TGTGCCAGCAGCTTAGGGGTTGGCAGCACAGATACGCAGTATTTT CASSLGVGSTDTQYF
TRBD2 . TRBJ2-1 TRBV13 TGTGCCAGCAGCTTATGGACTAGCGGGATTGGCAATGAGCAGTTCTTC CASSLWTSGIGNEQFF
. . TRBJ2-7 TRBV19 TGTGCCAGTAGTCCCCACCCGACGACGAACTCCTACGAGCAGTACTTC CASSPHPTTNSYEQYF
TRBD1 . TRBJ2-7 TRBV27 TGTGCCAGCAGTATGATCCCGGGGACAGGGGGGGACTACGAGCAGTACTTC CASSMIPGTGGDYEQYF
. . TRBJ2-7 TRBV6-1 TGTGCCAGCAGTGACCCGACACGGAGGGTAGAGCAGTACTTC CASSDPTRRVEQYF
. . TRBJ2-1 TRBV13 TGTGCCAGCAGCTTTAAGGGGGGCTCCTACAATGAGCAGTTCTTC CASSFKGGSYNEQFF
TRBD2 few TRBJ2-1 TRBV9 TGTGCCAGCACGAAAGCGGGAGTAAACAATGAGCAGTTCTTC CASTKAGVNNEQFF
TRBD2 . TRBJ2-1 TRBV7-7 TGTGCTAGCAGCTTAGAACCAGCGGGGTACAATGAGCAGTTCTTC CASSLEPAGYNEQFF
TRBD1 . TRBJ2-2 TRBV18 TGTGCCAGCCAGGGGGACACCGGGGAGCTGTTTTTT CASQGDTGELFF
. . TRBJ1-5 TRBV5-4 TGTGCCAGCAGCTTAGATAATCAGCCCCAGCATTTT CASSLDNQPQHF
. . TRBJ2-1 TRBV7-3 TGTGCCAGCGGACCGGGGAGTTTCAACAATGAGCAGTTCTTC CASGPGSFNNEQFF
. . TRBJ2-5 TRBV2 TGTGCCAGTGCTGACTCGAGCGTTCAAGAGACCCAGTACTTC CASADSSVQETQYF
. . TRBJ1-2 TRBV15 TGTGCCACCAGTGGGGGGACCTATGGCTACACCTTC CATSGGTYGYTF
TRBD1 once TRBJ1-4 TRBV19 TGTGCCAGTAGTGCCAGGGGGACTAATGAAAAACTGTTTTTT CASSARGTNEKLFF
. few TRBJ2-3 TRBV29-1 TGCAGCGTTGAAGAGGGGGGAACAGATACGCAGTATTTT CSVEEGGTDTQYF
. . TRBJ2-1 TRBV5-8 TGTGCCAGCAGCTTGGAGGGACGCCTCAATGAGCAGTTCTTC CASSLEGRLNEQFF
. . TRBJ2-3 TRBV9 TGTGCCAGCAGCGTAGGTCTAGCCGGCACAGATACGCAGTATTTT CASSVGLAGTDTQYF
TRBD1 . TRBJ1-5 TRBV9 TGTGCCAGCAGCGTAGCAGGGGGCCTTAATCAGCCCCAGCATTTT CASSVAGGLNQPQHF
. . TRBJ2-7 TRBV9 TGTGCCAGCAGCCCCGCGACGGGAGATCTCTACGAGCAGTACTTC CASSPATGDLYEQYF
TRBD1 . TRBJ1-2 TRBV7-2 TGTGCCAGCAGCCCAACAGGGGAAGGAGGCTACACCTTC CASSPTGEGGYTF
. . TRBJ2-1 TRBV7-2 TGTGCCAGCAGCCCAGAGCTAGCGAAGCAGTTCTTC CASSPELAKQFF